This T cell receptor (beta chain) was documented in a study of cytomegalovirus exposure and HLA in healthy donors. The germline V and J ends were trimmed by 9 bases and 3 bases, with 18 bases remaining between them. There are 16 residues in the CDR3. The V gene's germline CDR1 is ENHRY and CDR2 SYGVKD. The PCR employed 60 Vbeta primers together with 13 Jbeta primers. Clones were sequenced by immunoSEQ multiplex PCR, and TCRdb holds only the in-frame ones, with some missing. The sample has around 97,000 clones, 65% to 85% seen once. As regards this clone: The antigen is not known.

Study outcomes and limitations: By a later analysis, the bulk of CMV-associated TCR beta chains appeared HLA-restricted.

V and J are TRBV10-3 and TRBJ2-6, with D possibly TRBD2 on 7 matching bases. The source of this sequence is a middle-aged man in good health and CMV-seropositive. Sequencing input: PBMCs. The CDR3 coding sequence is TGTGCCATACGATTCGGGGGGCAAGGTGGGGCCAACGTCCTGACTTTC. This codes for CAIRFGGQGGANVLTF.